The clone carrying this T cell receptor (beta chain) was counted once. The antigen is not known. This sample is part of a study of T cells in localized non-small cell lung cancer. Regarding the study as a whole: Among blood samples, higher T cell density accompanied longer overall survival. The study detected a median approximately 57 of the top 100 tumor clones in adjacent lung. It was uninvolved adjacent lung that showed the highest T cell clonality, exceeding tumor.

Deletions cut 4 bases from V and 9 bases from J, with 13 bases between. CDR1 and CDR2 (germline): SGHTA, FQGNSA. The CDR3 is made up of 13 amino acids. Assay: immunoSEQ multiplex PCR; the TCRdb copy retains only in-frame clones and omits some. Among tens of thousands of clones listed, more than 75% were seen once. The genes are TRBV7-2 and TRBJ2-1; D ambiguous. The sample was PBMCs, taken before any cancer treatment. This sequence originates from a woman aged 35-75 years with stage II squamous cell lung carcinoma. For the CDR3, the DNA is TGTGCCAGCAGCTCCCCCAGGCCGGGTGAGCAGTTCTTC. This gives the protein CASSSPRPGEQFF. The whole variable domain, filled in from reference TRBV7-2 and TRBJ2-1, reads GAGVSQSPSNKVTEKGKDVELRCDPISGHTALYWYRQSLGQGLEFLIYFQGNSAPDKSGLPSDRFSAERTGGSVSTLTIQRTQQEDSAVYLCASSSPRPGEQFFGPGTRLTVL.